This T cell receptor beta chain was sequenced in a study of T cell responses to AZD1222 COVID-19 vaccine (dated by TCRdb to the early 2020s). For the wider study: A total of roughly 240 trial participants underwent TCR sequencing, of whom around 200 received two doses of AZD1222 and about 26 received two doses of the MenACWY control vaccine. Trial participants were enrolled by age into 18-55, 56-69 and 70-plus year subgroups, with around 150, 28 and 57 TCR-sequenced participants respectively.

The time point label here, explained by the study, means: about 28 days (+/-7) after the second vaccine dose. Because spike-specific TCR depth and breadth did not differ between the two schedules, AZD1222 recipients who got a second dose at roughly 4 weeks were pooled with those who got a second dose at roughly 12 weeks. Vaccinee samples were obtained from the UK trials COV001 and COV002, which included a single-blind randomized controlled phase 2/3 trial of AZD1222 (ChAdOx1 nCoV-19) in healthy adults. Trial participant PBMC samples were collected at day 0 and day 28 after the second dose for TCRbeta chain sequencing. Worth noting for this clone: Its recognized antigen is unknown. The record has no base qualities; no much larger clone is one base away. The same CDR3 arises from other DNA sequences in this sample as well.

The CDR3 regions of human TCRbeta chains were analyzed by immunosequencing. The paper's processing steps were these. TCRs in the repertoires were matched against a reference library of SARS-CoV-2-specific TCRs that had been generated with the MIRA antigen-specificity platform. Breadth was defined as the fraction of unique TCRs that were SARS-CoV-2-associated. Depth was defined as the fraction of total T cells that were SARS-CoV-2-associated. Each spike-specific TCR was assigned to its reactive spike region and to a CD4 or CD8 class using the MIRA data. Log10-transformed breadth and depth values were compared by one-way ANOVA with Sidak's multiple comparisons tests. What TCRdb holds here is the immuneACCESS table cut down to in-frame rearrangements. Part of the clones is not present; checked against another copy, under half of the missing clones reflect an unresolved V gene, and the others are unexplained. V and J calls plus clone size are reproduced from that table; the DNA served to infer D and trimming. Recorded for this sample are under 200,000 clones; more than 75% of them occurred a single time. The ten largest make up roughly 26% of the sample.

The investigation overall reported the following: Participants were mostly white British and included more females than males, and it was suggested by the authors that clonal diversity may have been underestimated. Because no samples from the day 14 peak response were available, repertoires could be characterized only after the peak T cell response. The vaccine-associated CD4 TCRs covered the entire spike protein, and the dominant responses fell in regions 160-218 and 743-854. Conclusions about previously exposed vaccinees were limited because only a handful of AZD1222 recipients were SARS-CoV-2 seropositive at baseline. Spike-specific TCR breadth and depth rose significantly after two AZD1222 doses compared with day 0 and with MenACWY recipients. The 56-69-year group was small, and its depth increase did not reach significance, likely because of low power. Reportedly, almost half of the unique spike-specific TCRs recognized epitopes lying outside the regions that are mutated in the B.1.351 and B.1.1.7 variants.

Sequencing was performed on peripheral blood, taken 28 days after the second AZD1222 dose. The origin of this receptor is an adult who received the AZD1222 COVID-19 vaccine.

The CDR3 has the sequence CASSLAGGPLNEQFF. The DNA sequence follows: TGTGCCAGCAGTTTAGCGGGAGGGCCGCTTAATGAGCAGTTCTTC. The receptor chain draws on TRBV28 and TRBJ2-1, with 9 bases in between that match TRBD2. The CDR3 runs 15 residues from the cysteine to the phenylalanine. Only CDR3 DNA remains: 45 bases, in frame from the first base. The germline V end is reduced by 2 bases and the J end by 7 bases; junction bases left unmatched: 6. The germline V gene specifies MDHEN as CDR1 and SYDVKM as CDR2.